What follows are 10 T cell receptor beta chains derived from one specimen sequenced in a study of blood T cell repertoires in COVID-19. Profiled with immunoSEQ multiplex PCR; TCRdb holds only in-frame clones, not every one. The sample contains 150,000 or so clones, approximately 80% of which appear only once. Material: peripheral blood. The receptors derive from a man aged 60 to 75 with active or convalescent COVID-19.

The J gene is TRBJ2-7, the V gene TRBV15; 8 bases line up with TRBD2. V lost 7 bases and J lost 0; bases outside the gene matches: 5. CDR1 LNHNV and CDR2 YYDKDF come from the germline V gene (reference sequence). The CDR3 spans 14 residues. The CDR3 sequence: CATTRSGSSYEQYF. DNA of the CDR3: TGTGCCACCACCCGAAGCGGGAGCTCCTACGAGCAGTACTTC.

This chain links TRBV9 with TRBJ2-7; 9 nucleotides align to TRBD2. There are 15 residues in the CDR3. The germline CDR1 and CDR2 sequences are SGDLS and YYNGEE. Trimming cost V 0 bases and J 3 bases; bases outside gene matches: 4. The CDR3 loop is CASSVGGGRGYEQYF. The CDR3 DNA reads TGTGCCAGCAGCGTAGGAGGCGGGAGGGGCTACGAGCAGTACTTC.

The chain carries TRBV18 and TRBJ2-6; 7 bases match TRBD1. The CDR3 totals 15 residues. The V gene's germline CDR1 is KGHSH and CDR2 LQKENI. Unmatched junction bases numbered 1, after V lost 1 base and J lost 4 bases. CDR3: CASSPQGAGANVLTF. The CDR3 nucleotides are TGTGCCAGCTCACCACAGGGGGCCGGGGCCAACGTCCTGACTTTC.

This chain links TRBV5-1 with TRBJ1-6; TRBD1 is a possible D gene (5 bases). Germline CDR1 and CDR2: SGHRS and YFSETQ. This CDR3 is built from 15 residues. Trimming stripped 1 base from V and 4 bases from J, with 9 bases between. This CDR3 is CASSLSGRYNSPLHF. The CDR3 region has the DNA TGCGCCAGCAGCTTGTCAGGGCGTTATAATTCACCCCTCCACTTT.

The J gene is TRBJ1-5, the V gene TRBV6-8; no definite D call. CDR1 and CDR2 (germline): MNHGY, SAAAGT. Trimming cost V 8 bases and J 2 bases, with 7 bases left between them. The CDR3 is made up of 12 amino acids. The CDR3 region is CASGLGNQPQHF. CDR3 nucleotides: TGTGCCAGCGGCCTCGGCAATCAGCCCCAGCATTTT.

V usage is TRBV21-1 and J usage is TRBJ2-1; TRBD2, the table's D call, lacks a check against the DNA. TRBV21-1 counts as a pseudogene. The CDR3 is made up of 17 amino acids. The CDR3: CASSDGSLAGSYNEQFF. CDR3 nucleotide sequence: TGTGCCAGCAGCGACGGGAGTCTAGCGGGAAGCTACAATGAGCAGTTCTTC.

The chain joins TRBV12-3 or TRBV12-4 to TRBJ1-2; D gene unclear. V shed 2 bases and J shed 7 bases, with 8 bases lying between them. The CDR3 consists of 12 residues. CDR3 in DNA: TGTGCCAGCAGTTTACTGGCCTCTGGCTACACCTTC. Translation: CASSLLASGYTF.

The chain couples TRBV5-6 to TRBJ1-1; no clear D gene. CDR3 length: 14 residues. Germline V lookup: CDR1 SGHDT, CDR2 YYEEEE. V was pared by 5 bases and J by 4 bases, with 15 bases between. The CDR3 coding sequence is TGTGCCAGCAGTTTCGGAGCCCGCGGCACTGAAGCTTTCTTT. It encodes CASSFGARGTEAFF.

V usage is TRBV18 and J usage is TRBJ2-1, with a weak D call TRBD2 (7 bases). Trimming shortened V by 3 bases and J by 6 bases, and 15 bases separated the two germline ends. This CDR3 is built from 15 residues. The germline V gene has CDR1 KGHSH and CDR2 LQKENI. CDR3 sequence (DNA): TGTGCCAGCTCACCCCAAGGACTAGGGGGCAATGAGCAGTTCTTC. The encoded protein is CASSPQGLGGNEQFF.

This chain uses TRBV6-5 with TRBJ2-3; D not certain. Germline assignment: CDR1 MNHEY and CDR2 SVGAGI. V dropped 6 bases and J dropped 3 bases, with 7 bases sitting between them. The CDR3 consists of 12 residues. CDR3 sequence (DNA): TGTGCCAGCAGCGAGCCGACAGATACGCAGTATTTT. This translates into CASSEPTDTQYF.